In its sample, the clone carrying this T cell receptor beta chain was seen a few times. No antigen is known for it. PCR used 60 Vbeta primers and 13 Jbeta primers. The data were produced by immunoSEQ multiplex PCR, yet TCRdb's version contains in-frame clones alone and is incomplete. The sample contains around 100,000 clones, around 71% of which appear only once. This CDR3 spans 14 amino acids. V shed 6 bases and J shed 2 bases, with 12 bases lying between them. From germline, CDR1 is SGHDN and CDR2 FVKESK. This record belongs to a study of cytomegalovirus exposure and HLA in healthy donors. Study outcomes and limitations: In vitro testing confirmed a few CMV-associated chains as specific for CMV antigens. The study listed 164 cytomegalovirus-associated TCR beta chains.

The rearrangement uses TRBV14 and TRBJ2-3, with D unresolved. The source material was PBMCs. The sequence was collected from a man aged 30 to 45 in good health and CMV-seronegative. The CDR3 DNA is TGTGCCAGCAGTCAAAGTCTATTCACAGATACGCAGTATTTT. Encoded protein: CASSQSLFTDTQYF.